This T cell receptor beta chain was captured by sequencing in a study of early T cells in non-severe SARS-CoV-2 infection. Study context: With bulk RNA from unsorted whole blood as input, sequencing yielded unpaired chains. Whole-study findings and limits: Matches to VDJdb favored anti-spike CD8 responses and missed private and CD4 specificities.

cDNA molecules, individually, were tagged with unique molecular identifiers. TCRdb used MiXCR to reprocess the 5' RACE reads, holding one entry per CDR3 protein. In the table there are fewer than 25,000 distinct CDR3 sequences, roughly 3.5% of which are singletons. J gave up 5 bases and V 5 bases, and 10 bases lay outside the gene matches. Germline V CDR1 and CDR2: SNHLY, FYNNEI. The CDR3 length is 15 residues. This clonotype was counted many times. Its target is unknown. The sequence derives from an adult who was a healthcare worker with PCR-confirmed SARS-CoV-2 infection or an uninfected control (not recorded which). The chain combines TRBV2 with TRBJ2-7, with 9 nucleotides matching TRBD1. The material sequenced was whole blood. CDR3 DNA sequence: TGTGCCAGCAGTCCCGGGACAGGGCCCTCAGACGAGCAGTACTTC. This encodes CASSPGTGPSDEQYF.